Listed here are 16 T cell receptor beta chains from one sample, sequenced in a study of response to subunit inactivated influenza vaccine. TCRdb called the RT-PCR reads again in MiXCR, with one record for every CDR3 protein. The table has roughly 290,000 distinct CDR3 sequences, 20% to 25% seen once. Source: PBMCs from blood, taken 21 months after vaccination. The receptors stem from a man between 50 and 69 years old who received an inactivated influenza vaccine.

The chain recombines TRBV7-9 with TRBJ1-2; TRBD1 matches 9 bases. Trimming cost V 5 bases and J 8 bases; bases outside gene matches: 12. Germline V gene data show CDR1 as SEHNR and CDR2 as FQNEAQ (reference sequence). The CDR3 spans 15 residues. The CDR3: CASSETGGAFRGYTF. The CDR3 coding sequence is TGTGCCAGCAGCGAAACAGGGGGCGCCTTCCGAGGCTACACCTTC.

This sequence joins TRBV5-1 and TRBJ2-1, with 9 bases matching TRBD2. Trimming cost V 1 base and J 5 bases; bases outside gene matches: 4. Germline V lookup: CDR1 SGHRS, CDR2 YFSETQ. This CDR3 spans 15 amino acids. Here the CDR3 reads CASSLWLAGNNEQFF. As DNA, the CDR3 is TGCGCCAGCAGCTTGTGGCTAGCGGGGAACAATGAGCAGTTCTTC.

The gene calls are TRBV12-3 or TRBV12-4 and TRBJ2-3; TRBD1 matches 7 bases. V lost 7 bases and J lost 3; bases outside the gene matches: 13. CDR3 length equals 16 residues. The CDR3 region is CASTNERTGVTDTQYF. CDR3 nucleotide sequence: TGTGCCAGCACTAATGAAAGGACAGGAGTTACAGATACGCAGTATTTT.

This clonotype was picked up a small number of times. The chain employs TRBV7-9 and TRBJ2-1; 10 bases agree with TRBD2. Germline-derived CDR1 and CDR2 are SEHNR and FQNEAQ (reference sequence). CDR3 size: 15 residues. Unmatched junction bases numbered 4, after V lost 3 bases and J lost 5 bases. CDR3 residues: CASSFGLAAHNEQFF. The CDR3 coding sequence is TGTGCCAGCAGCTTTGGACTAGCGGCTCACAATGAGCAGTTCTTC.

Ten or more counts support this clonotype. The V and J genes are TRBV3-1 and TRBJ1-5; possibly TRBD1 for D (6 bases). The length of the CDR3 is 14 residues. Germline CDR1 is LGHDT and CDR2 is YNNKEL (reference sequence). Trimming left V 1 base short and J 7 bases short, with 11 bases between. CDR3 DNA: TGTGCCAGCAGCCAAGTGGGGGCCGGGCAGCCCCAGCATTTT. It yields the protein CASSQVGAGQPQHF.

This rearrangement joins TRBV7-2 to TRBJ2-3; D ambiguous. V lost 2 bases to trimming and J lost 5 bases, with 14 bases between them. The CDR3 runs to 15 residues. In germline, CDR1 is SGHTA, CDR2 FQGNSA. The CDR3 DNA sequence: TGTGCCAGCAGCTTAATGACATCAAGTCGAGATACGCAGTATTTT. Translated, it gives CASSLMTSSRDTQYF.

The chain is built from TRBV4-3 and TRBJ1-6; the D gene is possibly TRBD1 (5 bases). CDR1 is LGHNA, CDR2 YSLEER, per germline. The CDR3 is 13 residues long. Trimming shortened V by 1 base and J by 10 bases, and 8 bases separated the two germline ends. CDR3 sequence (DNA): TGCGCCAGCAGCCAAGTGGGGGGATCACCCCTCCACTTT. Protein: CASSQVGGSPLHF.

The chain uses TRBV24-1 and TRBJ2-1; TRBD2 matches 12 bases. The germline V gene has CDR1 KGHDR and CDR2 SFDVKD. CDR3 length: 16 residues. V dropped 3 bases and J dropped 7; count of bases not matched to a gene: 6. DNA of the CDR3: TGTGCCACCAGTGATACCAGACTAGCGGGAGTGAATGAGCAGTTCTTC. Translated: CATSDTRLAGVNEQFF.

The CDR3 coding sequence is TGCAGTGCTAGAGATGGAAGGAGAAACCAAGAGACCCAGTACTTC. Translated: CSARDGRRNQETQYF. The V and J genes are TRBV20-1 and TRBJ2-5; no clear D gene. V dropped 0 bases and J dropped 0 bases, with 11 bases sitting between them. The CDR3 loop spans 15 amino acids. Looked up from germline, CDR1 is DFQATT and CDR2 is SNEGSKA (reference sequence).

The table lists this clonotype with many counts. The J gene is TRBJ1-1, the V gene TRBV2, with D uncertain. Germline CDR1 SNHLY, CDR2 FYNNEI. The CDR3 sequence is 14 residues long. V was pared by 4 bases and J by 2 bases, with 11 bases between. The CDR3 nucleotides read TGTGCCAGCAGTGTCCCGGACGGAAACACTGAAGCTTTCTTT. Its translation is CASSVPDGNTEAFF.

The rearrangement uses TRBV5-1 and TRBJ1-4; 7 bases line up with TRBD1. Losses at the gene ends were 7 bases for V and 7 bases for J; bases not matched to a gene: 13. The CDR3 spans 15 residues. Germline V gives CDR1 SGHRS, CDR2 YFSETQ. CDR3 nucleotides: TGCGCCAGCCGAGCTTCCCCAGGGGGTTTTGAAAAACTGTTTTTT. Protein product: CASRASPGGFEKLFF.

The V and J genes are TRBV9 and TRBJ1-3; a possible D gene is TRBD1 (5 bases). Trimming removed 0 bases from V and 2 bases from J, with 9 bases in between. The CDR3 is 15 amino acids. Germline V gene sequence: CDR1 SGDLS, CDR2 YYNGEE. CDR3 residues: CASSVALGAGNTIYF. The CDR3, as DNA: TGTGCCAGCAGCGTAGCTTTAGGGGCTGGAAACACCATATATTTT.

In this sample, this clonotype turned up a few times. The chain recombines TRBV10-3 with TRBJ1-1; D uncertain. V dropped 3 bases and J dropped 1 base, with 9 bases sitting between them. Germline V gene sequence: CDR1 ENHRY, CDR2 SYGVKD. CDR3 length: 14 amino acids. In DNA form, the CDR3 reads TGTGCCATCAGTGACCGTCGGGGGAACACTGAAGCTTTCTTT. Translating gives CAISDRRGNTEAFF.

This clonotype was observed a handful of times. CDR3 residues: CASSPAVAGEGEQYF. The CDR3 DNA reads TGCGCCAGCAGCCCGGCAGTAGCGGGAGAGGGGGAGCAGTACTTC. The gene calls are TRBV4-3 and TRBJ2-7, with 9 bases fitting TRBD2. The CDR3 extends over 15 amino acids. Trimming took 4 bases from V and 7 from J; bases not matched to a gene: 11. Germline values: CDR1 LGHNA, CDR2 YSLEER.

This clonotype has more than one count but fewer than ten. V and J are TRBV6-2 or TRBV6-3 and TRBJ1-5; 8 nucleotides match TRBD1. The V gene end was trimmed by 5 bases and the J gene end by 3 bases; junction bases not matched to a gene: 6. This CDR3 is built from 15 residues. Germline CDR1 and CDR2: MNHEY and SVGEGT. CDR3 amino acids: CASSTGGTLNQPQHF. The CDR3 DNA reads TGTGCCAGCAGTACAGGGGGGACCCTCAATCAGCCCCAGCATTTT.

This clonotype was observed a handful of times. This chain links TRBV7-2 with TRBJ1-1, with D possibly matching TRBD1 (5 bases). V dropped 6 bases and J dropped 11 bases, with 19 bases sitting between them. The CDR3 spans 13 residues. Germline assignment: CDR1 SGHTA and CDR2 FQGNSA. CDR3 sequence reads: CASREQVTGGAFF. CDR3 DNA sequence: TGTGCCAGCAGGGAACAGGTTACCGGAGGGGCTTTCTTT.